A single sample gave rise to the 10 T cell receptor beta chains below, sequenced in a study of T cells in Graves' hyperthyroidism and ophthalmopathy. Researchers took RNA transcripts and amplified the TCR beta CDR3 regions from them. The HTBI primer set served for first-round RT-PCR of the TCR CDR3. Each CDR3 protein gets one entry after TCRdb re-called the multiplex PCR reads with MiXCR. The sample yields 600,000 or so distinct CDR3 sequences, about 15% seen once. What was sequenced was blood. The receptors here all came from a woman aged 45-65 years with Graves' ophthalmopathy.

This clonotype was seen repeatedly, ten times or more. The CDR3 sequence is CASSYLDSSYGYTF. CDR3 nucleotides: TGCGCCAGCAGCTACCTGGACAGCAGCTATGGCTACACCTTC. V usage is TRBV5-1 and J usage is TRBJ1-2; perhaps TRBD1 as D (6 bases). CDR3 size: 14 residues. CDR1 SGHRS and CDR2 YFSETQ come from the germline V gene. Trimming removed 3 bases at V and 4 bases at J, with 13 bases between.

This clonotype was picked up many times. This sequence joins TRBV7-9 and TRBJ2-1; 12 nucleotides agree with TRBD1. CDR1 is SEHNR and CDR2 is FQNEAQ in the germline V gene (reference sequence). Trimming removed 3 bases from V and 10 bases from J; junction bases left unmatched: 7. This CDR3 spans 15 amino acids. The DNA for the CDR3 is TGTGCCAGCAGCTTCCGGGACAGGGGGCGCCGGGAGCAGTTCTTC. This encodes CASSFRDRGRREQFF. Together with reference TRBV7-9 and TRBJ2-1, the CDR3 gives the full variable domain: DTGVSQNPRHKITKRGQNVTFRCDPISEHNRLYWYRQTLGQGPEFLTYFQNEAQLEKSRLLSDRFSAERPKGSFSTLEIQRTEQGDSAMYLCASSFRDRGRREQFFGPGTRLTVL.

This clonotype was seen only a few times. The chain links TRBV27 to TRBJ1-1; perhaps TRBD1 as D (6 bases). The CDR3 is made up of 16 amino acids. Per the germline V gene, CDR1 is MNHEY and CDR2 is SMNVEV (reference sequence). V was trimmed by 5 bases and J by 1 base, leaving 17 bases between them. The CDR3, as DNA: TGTGCCAGCAGTGGGAGGAGGGGGGGACAGAACACTGAAGCTTTCTTT. Translation: CASSGRRGGQNTEAFF.

This clonotype was seen only a few times. This chain connects TRBV6-1 to TRBJ2-1, with 12 bases lining up with TRBD2. The CDR3 covers 16 residues. Looked up from germline, CDR1 is MNHNS and CDR2 is SASEGT. V dropped 5 bases and J dropped 6; count of bases not matched to a gene: 8. CDR3 residues: CASSLEGTSGPNEQFF. The CDR3 DNA reads as TGTGCCAGCAGTCTCGAAGGGACTAGCGGGCCCAATGAGCAGTTCTTC.

At least ten counts were recorded for this clonotype. The V gene is TRBV28, the J gene TRBJ2-3; 8 bases align to TRBD2. Germline V lookup: CDR1 MDHEN, CDR2 SYDVKM. J was trimmed by 3 bases and V by 6 bases; bases with no gene match: 11. This CDR3 has 16 residues. The CDR3 region has the DNA TGTGCCAGCAGCCCCGGGGGGGTTGGGTCAACAGATACGCAGTATTTT. It is translated as CASSPGGVGSTDTQYF.

This clonotype was recorded at least ten times. The chain combines TRBV28 with TRBJ2-7; D possibly corresponds to TRBD1 (6 bases). This CDR3 region has 14 residues. Trimming took off 7 bases at V and 0 bases at J, with 13 bases between the two ends. Germline CDR1 MDHEN, CDR2 SYDVKM. The CDR3, as DNA: TGTGCCAGCACAGGACCAGGGGTCTCCTACGAGCAGTACTTC. Translating it yields CASTGPGVSYEQYF. Complete variable domain (other parts from reference TRBV28 and TRBJ2-7): DVKVTQSSRYLVKRTGEKVFLECVQDMDHENMFWYRQDPGLGLRLIYFSYDVKMKEKGDIPEGYSVSREKKERFSLILESASTNQTSMYLCASTGPGVSYEQYFGPGTRLTVT.

This clonotype showed up many times. The rearrangement uses TRBV6-2 or TRBV6-3 and TRBJ2-7, with 7 bases lining up with TRBD2. The CDR3 is 15 amino acids. V shed 3 bases and J 1 base; nucleotides not matched to a gene: 6. In germline, CDR1 is MNHEY, CDR2 SVGEGT. In nucleotides, the CDR3 is TGTGCCAGCAGTTATAAAGCGGGAACTTCCTACGAGCAGTACTTC. Amino acids: CASSYKAGTSYEQYF.

A word on this clonotype: With a much larger clone just one base away, this may be a read error. The chain carries TRBV7-2 and TRBJ2-6; tentatively, D is TRBD1 or TRBD2 (7 bases each). V shed 4 bases and J shed 2 bases, with 12 bases lying between them. CDR3 length equals 16 residues. Germline V gives CDR1 SGHTA, CDR2 FQGNSA. Here the CDR3 reads CASSSGGTAGANVLTF. Here the CDR3 DNA reads TGTGCCAGCAGCTCCGGGGGGACAGCTGGGGCCAACGTCCTGACTTTC.

This clonotype was seen ten or more times. The chain recombines TRBV20-1 with TRBJ2-1; possibly TRBD2 for D (6 bases). V lost 5 bases and J 6 bases, leaving 17 bases between the germline ends. This CDR3 region has 14 residues. In germline, CDR1 is DFQATT, CDR2 SNEGSKA (reference sequence). CDR3 DNA: TGCAGTGCTGGGGCCGGGACTTTCCTCAATGAGCAGTTCTTC. This gives the protein CSAGAGTFLNEQFF.

The table lists this clonotype with many counts. The CDR3 nucleotides are TGTGCCACCAGCAGCAAGGACAGGGGCTGGGTGAACACTGAAGCTTTCTTT. This codes for CATSSKDRGWVNTEAFF. The rearrangement links TRBV15 to TRBJ1-1; TRBD1 agrees at 9 bases. Germline CDR1 is LNHNV and CDR2 is YYDKDF (reference sequence). V dropped 3 bases and J dropped 0; count of bases not matched to a gene: 8. This CDR3 contains 17 residues.